This T cell receptor (beta chain) stems from a study of shared clonotypes between healthy human individuals. Here immunoSEQ multiplex PCR was the method, and the copy in TCRdb shows in-frame clones only, minus some. Among around 1,100,000 clones listed, approximately 75% were seen once. Each sample came from a Caucasian adult donor living in Nashville, Tennessee. The CDR3 is made up of 14 amino acids. CDR1 is MRHNA and CDR2 is SNTAGT in the germline V gene. This TCR was recovered from a man aged 18 to 29 in good health. Some clones in this sample may be carry-over from other donors' samples. The J gene is TRBJ2-1, the V gene TRBV6-4; D perhaps matches TRBD2 (7 bases). Material: memory CD4+ T cells from PBMCs. Indicated subset: CD45RA-negative fraction. The CDR3 sequence: CARLGGGSPNEQFF. The CDR3 region has the DNA TGTGCACGCCTTGGGGGCGGGAGCCCCAATGAGCAGTTCTTC.